The clone carrying this T cell receptor (beta chain) was counted only a few times. These data belong to a study of blood T cells in healthy people across ages. The authors ran a second PCR of roughly 6 to 12 cycles using a sample-barcoded 5' primer and a J-beta primer mix. MiXCR, run by TCRdb on the 5' RACE reads, gives a single entry per CDR3 protein. The table shows about 510,000 distinct CDR3 sequences, with over 25% occurring only once. This sample was also put to use in a study of T cells of mothers and their children. That study reports: According to the study, all extracted RNA entered cDNA synthesis at approximately 1.5 ug per 15 ul.

The clonotype originates from a boy younger than 10 in good health. Sequenced input: blood.

CDR3 DNA sequence: TGTGCCAGCAGCCGACAGGGGCCGGGCACTGAAGCTTTCTTT. Protein product: CASSRQGPGTEAFF. The J gene is TRBJ1-1, the V gene TRBV14; TRBD1 agrees at 8 bases. The germline CDR1 and CDR2 sequences are SGHDN and FVKESK. V lost 4 bases, J lost 4 bases, and 5 bases stayed unmatched. CDR3 length equals 14 residues.